Described below is a single TCR beta chain sequence and its context. The data are from a study of blood T cell repertoires in COVID-19. Study-level information: T cells, B-cell-depleted T cells, or PBMCs provided the cDNA or gDNA that served as material.

Seattle-derived patients entered the study during active infection and were followed longitudinally. How the authors handled the data: Using reference gene primer amplification, nucleated cell counts were estimated. Only in-frame clones appear in the TCRdb table, and some are missing; sequencing was by immunoSEQ multiplex PCR. V and J calls plus clone size are reproduced from that table; the DNA served to infer D and trimming. The sample carries 150,000 to 200,000 clones, roughly 79% recorded once. After removal of 4 bases from V and 1 base from J, the junction contained 2 bases not matched to a gene. The CDR3 has 14 amino acids. CDR1 MDHEN and CDR2 SYDVKM come from the germline V gene.

Sequenced input: peripheral blood. This sequence was found in a middle-aged woman with COVID-19, enrolled during active disease. The chain carries TRBV28 and TRBJ2-5; TRBD2 matches 8 bases. In DNA form, the CDR3 reads TGTGCCAGCAGTTCCGGGGGGGTCCAAGAGACCCAGTACTTC. It encodes CASSSGGVQETQYF. Full variable domain (outside the CDR3, taken from reference TRBV28 and TRBJ2-5): DVKVTQSSRYLVKRTGEKVFLECVQDMDHENMFWYRQDPGLGLRLIYFSYDVKMKEKGDIPEGYSVSREKKERFSLILESASTNQTSMYLCASSSGGVQETQYFGPGTRLLVL.